These 2 T cell receptor beta chains came from one sample sequenced in a study of T cells expressing NK-cell markers. TCRdb re-called the 5' RACE reads, yielding one record per CDR3 amino acid sequence without DNA. Its table records some 500,000 distinct CDR3 sequences. Sequenced sample: blood T cells: a sorted CD56 or NKG2C T cell subset, CD4+ or CD8+ T cells, or bulk PBMC T cells (not recorded which). The receptor set was obtained from a woman in her fifties or sixties in good health.

The CDR3 reads CASSYLLGVRNEQFF. The J gene is TRBJ2-1, the V gene TRBV6-2 or TRBV6-3; TCRdb gives TRBD2 as the D gene, but with no DNA this cannot be confirmed. The CDR3 has 15 residues. The V gene's germline CDR1 is MNHEY and CDR2 SVGEGT.

The rearrangement joins TRBV6-1 to TRBJ2-7; TCRdb lists TRBD2, though no DNA is available to test this call. Germline V gene data show CDR1 as MNHNS and CDR2 as SASEGT. The CDR3 runs to 15 residues. CDR3 region: CASNWLAGANYEQYF.